The clone carrying this T cell receptor beta chain has only a few counts. Reverse transcription of blood and skin TCR RNA was primed at alpha and beta constant regions. From the 5' RACE reads, TCRdb called clonotypes with MiXCR, one entry per CDR3 protein. The sample holds over 20,000 distinct CDR3 sequences, approximately 22% seen once. The data derive from a study of naive and memory T cell subsets. RNA was extracted from more than 2 ml of whole blood of healthy adults. The V gene lost 0 bases and the J gene lost 2 bases, with 10 bases spanning the gap. The length of the CDR3 is 15 residues. Germline V gene data show CDR1 as SGDLS and CDR2 as YYNGEE.

The chain has TRBV9 and TRBJ2-3; maybe TRBD1 (5 bases). This sequence originates from a female donor in good health. CDR3 nucleotides: TGTGCCAGCAGCGTAGGGACATGGGCCACAGATACGCAGTATTTT. It is translated as CASSVGTWATDTQYF.